The 16 T cell receptor beta chains reported below all come from one sample, sequenced in a study of cytomegalovirus exposure and HLA in healthy donors (dated by TCRdb to about 2017). The library was built by means of the immunoSEQ multiplex PCR assay. For the multiplex PCR, a mixture combining 60 forward primers for TCR Vbeta segments and 13 reverse primers for TCR Jbeta segments was used. The table was pulled from immuneACCESS by TCRdb, which kept in-frame rearrangements only. Such tables lose some clones; where checked, under half of the loss comes from unresolved V genes, and the rest has no known cause. Recorded for this sample are around 150,000 clones; 75% to 80% of them occurred a single time. The ten largest clones take up over 11% of the sample. What was sequenced was PBMCs. These receptors all come from a man between 50 and 59 years old in good health and CMV-seropositive.

This clone was found a few times. DNA of the CDR3: TGCGCCAGCAGTGAGCCGACAGGGGACGAGCAGTACGTC. Protein product: CASSEPTGDEQYV. V and J are TRBV10-2 and TRBJ2-7; 8 bases are a match to TRBD1. Looked up from germline, CDR1 is WSHSY and CDR2 is SAAADI. Trimming cost V 2 bases and J 5 bases; bases outside gene matches: 2. The CDR3 totals 13 residues.

V usage is TRBV4-2 and J usage is TRBJ1-5; a weak D match, TRBD1 (6 bases). The CDR3 has 17 amino acids. The germline V gene has CDR1 LGHNA and CDR2 YNFKEQ. Trimming shortened V by 2 bases and J by 6 bases, and 20 bases separated the two germline ends. CDR3 in DNA: TGTGCCAGCAGCCAAACAGGGACCTACAATTTGCTTCAGCCCCAGCATTTT. Its translation: CASSQTGTYNLLQPQHF.

In DNA form, the CDR3 reads TGTGCCAGCAGCTCCCTTTCCACTGAAGCTTTCTTT. It is translated as CASSSLSTEAFF. This chain uses TRBV7-9 with TRBJ1-1; D not resolved. The CDR3 spans 12 residues. Germline loops: CDR1 SEHNR, CDR2 FQNEAQ (reference sequence). V dropped 4 bases and J dropped 4 bases, with 7 bases sitting between them.

In its sample, this clone was seen a few times. The chain employs TRBV4-1 and TRBJ1-3; D not resolved. CDR3 length: 13 residues. Germline CDR1 reads MGHRA; CDR2 reads YSYEKL. The V gene lost 2 bases and the J gene lost 4 bases, with 6 bases spanning the gap. In DNA, the CDR3 is TGCGCCAGCAGCCAACTTACAGGAAACACCATATATTTT. Its protein is CASSQLTGNTIYF.

This chain uses TRBV30 with TRBJ2-3; 8 positions agree with TRBD2. The CDR3 sequence is 11 residues long. V was pared by 7 bases and J by 4 bases, with 1 base of the junction left unmatched. Per germline, CDR1 GTSNPN and CDR2 SVGIG (reference sequence). CDR3 nucleotide sequence: TGTGCCTCCGGGGGGGCAGATACGCAGTATTTT. Translated, it gives CASGGADTQYF.

This clone was picked up a small number of times. The chain joins TRBV7-9 to TRBJ2-2, with TRBD2 matching 14 bases. This CDR3 region has 19 residues. In germline, CDR1 is SEHNR, CDR2 FQNEAQ (reference sequence). Losses at the gene ends were 2 bases for V and 3 bases for J; bases not matched to a gene: 8. This chain's CDR3 is CASSLRRLAGGIDTGELFF. The CDR3 DNA reads TGTGCCAGCAGCTTAAGACGACTAGCGGGGGGGATAGACACCGGGGAGCTGTTTTTT.

This clone was counted only a few times. This sequence joins TRBV5-1 and TRBJ1-4; 10 positions agree with TRBD1. Germline assignment: CDR1 SGHRS and CDR2 YFSETQ. This CDR3 is 14 amino acids long. The junction had 4 bases not matched to a gene; V was cut back by 3 bases and J by 8 bases. CDR3 nucleotide sequence: TGCGCCAGCAGCTCCGGGACAGGGGACGAAAAACTGTTTTTT. Protein sequence: CASSSGTGDEKLFF.

CDR3 region: CASSEAGLTEAFF. CDR3 bases: TGTGCCAGCAGTGAAGCGGGGCTTACTGAAGCTTTCTTT. J is TRBJ1-1 and V is TRBV6-1; D possibly corresponds to TRBD1 (5 bases). The CDR3 is 13 residues long. CDR1 is MNHNS and CDR2 is SASEGT in the germline V gene. Trimming removed 0 bases at V and 5 bases at J, with 7 bases between.

This clone has only a few counts. V is TRBV4-1 and J is TRBJ1-5; D not resolved. Per germline, CDR1 MGHRA and CDR2 YSYEKL. V dropped 5 bases and J dropped 1 base, with 9 bases sitting between them. The CDR3 is made up of 14 amino acids. CDR3 bases: TGCGCCAGCAGCTTCACTGAAAGCAATCAGCCCCAGCATTTT. It translates to CASSFTESNQPQHF.

The chain joins TRBV6-1 to TRBJ2-3; tentative D call: TRBD2 (5 bases). The germline V and J ends were trimmed by 1 base and 6 bases, with 14 bases remaining between them. The germline CDR1 and CDR2 sequences are MNHNS and SASEGT. This CDR3 is 15 amino acids long. CDR3 residues: CASSEEVQRGDTQYF. The CDR3, as DNA: TGTGCCAGCAGTGAAGAGGTCCAGCGCGGGGATACGCAGTATTTT.

This chain uses TRBV11-2 with TRBJ1-1; D may be TRBD1 (5 bases). Germline V gene data show CDR1 as SGHAT and CDR2 as FQNNGV. The V end lost 1 base, the J end lost 4 bases, and 13 bases lay between the germline ends. The CDR3 has 15 amino acids. The CDR3 is CASSLGVGLSTEAFF. The CDR3 DNA reads as TGTGCCAGCAGCTTAGGGGTGGGGCTGAGCACTGAAGCTTTCTTT.

The chain joins TRBV18 to TRBJ2-7, with 10 bases fitting TRBD1. The junction had 5 bases not matched to a gene; V was cut back by 6 bases and J by 3 bases. This CDR3 is built from 14 residues. CDR1 is KGHSH and CDR2 is LQKENI in the germline V gene. CDR3 sequence: CASSPGTGVYEQYF. The CDR3 DNA reads TGTGCCAGCTCCCCCGGGACAGGGGTCTACGAGCAGTACTTC.

V and J are TRBV7-8 and TRBJ2-7; D may be TRBD1 (5 bases). This CDR3 is built from 15 residues. Germline CDR1 SGHVS, CDR2 FQNEAQ. The ends were cut back, 6 bases at V and 0 bases at J, with 15 bases in the middle. The CDR3 DNA is TGTGCCAGCAGTTTGACAGAAGGAGACTCCTACGAGCAGTACGTC. Translating gives CASSLTEGDSYEQYV.

The chain joins TRBV6-7 to TRBJ2-2, with 8 positions matching TRBD1. TRBV6-7 is sorted into the ORF group, with uncertain function. This CDR3 is 16 amino acids long. The ends lost 5 bases at V and 0 bases at J; junction bases unmatched: 5. In DNA, the CDR3 is TGTGCCAGCAGTACGGGACAGGCAACGAACACCGGGGAGCTGTTTTTT. This translates into CASSTGQATNTGELFF.

The chain links TRBV10-2 to TRBJ2-7; D may be TRBD1 (6 bases). Germline assignment: CDR1 WSHSY and CDR2 SAAADI. The CDR3 loop spans 13 amino acids. V was trimmed by 4 bases and J by 7 bases, leaving 14 bases between them. The CDR3 spells CASSVSGTNEQYV. CDR3 bases: TGCGCCAGCAGTGTTTCCGGGACAAATGAGCAGTACGTC.

The chain has TRBV28 and TRBJ2-1; TRBD2 aligns across 11 bases. Trimming removed 1 base from V and 2 bases from J; junction bases left unmatched: 1. Looked up from germline, CDR1 is MDHEN and CDR2 is SYDVKM. There are 16 residues in the CDR3. CDR3 amino acids: CASSLLAGGPYNEQFF. In DNA form, the CDR3 reads TGTGCCAGCAGTTTATTAGCGGGGGGGCCCTACAATGAGCAGTTCTTC.